This is a list of T cell receptor beta chains from one sample in a study of T cell responses to AZD1222 COVID-19 vaccine. Using immunoSEQ multiplex PCR, the repertoire was profiled, and TCRdb retains in-frame clones only, with some absent. This sample has some 190,000 clones, with 90% to 95% found just once. The input for sequencing was peripheral blood, taken 28 days after the second dose of the MenACWY control vaccine. These receptors all come from an adult who received the MenACWY meningococcal vaccine as a control. Each CDR3 is given without its conserved first and last residue. Size tells how often a clone was seen (once, few, many) or the class of an expanded clone, and some rows leave it out.

>NA|TRBJ2-1|TRBV6-5
ASSYSGSSYNEQF
>NA|TRBJ2-7|TRBV5-4
ASSLGTGALYEQY
>once|TRBJ1-5|TRBV15
AASSGVNQPQH
>NA|TRBJ1-6|TRBV9
ASSTQDRDHSPLH
>NA|TRBJ2-6|TRBV19
ASTSQGSGANVLT
>NA|TRBJ1-2|TRBV7-9
ASSASGTGIFYGYT
>NA|TRBJ1-3|TRBV15
ATSKGQGVSGNTIY
>NA|TRBJ1-5|TRBV19
ASSIGQNPNQPQH
>NA|TRBJ1-4|TRBV4-1
ASSPGRTNEKLF
>once|TRBJ2-5|TRBV7-2
ASSRRLAGDQGTQY
>NA|TRBJ2-2|TRBV4-2
ASSQDRVRTGGPGELF
>NA|TRBJ2-7|TRBV5-1
ASTILAGGSYEQY
>few|TRBJ1-2|TRBV4-1
ASSQTGTVNYGYT
>NA|TRBJ2-4|TRBV2
ASSPGTGGNIQY
>NA|TRBJ1-5|TRBV15
ATSESVEQPQH
>NA|TRBJ2-7|TRBV24-1
ATRAGGALLDEQY
>NA|TRBJ2-1|TRBV24-1
ATGTSGTLHEQF
>NA|TRBJ1-5|TRBV28
ASSARTGNNQPQH
>NA|TRBJ1-1|TRBV2
ASSETPYRSTEAF
>NA|TRBJ1-2|TRBV6-1
ASSETGTGGYGYT
>NA|TRBJ2-5|TRBV9
ASSVVFGETQY
>NA|TRBJ1-1|TRBV6-5
ASSYSPPGATEAF
>NA|TRBJ1-6|TRBV2
ASNRERNSPLH
>NA|TRBJ1-1|TRBV7-9
ASSLREAF
>NA|TRBJ2-1|TRBV24-1
ATSDSTSGGYNEQF
>NA|TRBJ1-3|TRBV19
ASSILGGDTIY
>NA|TRBJ2-7|TRBV7-9
ASSLAKGGASSYEQY
>few|TRBJ1-2|TRBV10-3
AITDTAYGYT
>NA|TRBJ1-5|TRBV19
ASSMGRNQPQH
>NA|TRBJ2-2|TRBV27
ASSFSHSGRLGGGELF
>NA|TRBJ2-7|TRBV21-1
ASGGRSYEQY
>NA|TRBJ1-1|TRBV7-2
ASSLSGGGTNTEAF
>NA|TRBJ1-6|TRBV4-3
ASSQDRGYSPLH
>NA|TRBJ2-5|TRBV5-1
ASRGGPQETQY
>NA|TRBJ1-4|TRBV2
ASSVRRGEKLF
>NA|TRBJ1-5|TRBV19
ASAGTEDQPQH
>NA|TRBJ2-1|TRBV5-6
ASSQTSGLYNEQF